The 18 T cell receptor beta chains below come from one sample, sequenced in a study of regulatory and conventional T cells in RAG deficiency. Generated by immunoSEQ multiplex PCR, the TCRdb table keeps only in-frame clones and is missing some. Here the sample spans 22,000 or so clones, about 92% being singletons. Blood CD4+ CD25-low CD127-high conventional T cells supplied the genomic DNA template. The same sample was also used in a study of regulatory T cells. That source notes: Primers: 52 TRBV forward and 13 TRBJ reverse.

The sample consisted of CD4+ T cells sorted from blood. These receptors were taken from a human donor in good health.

The CDR3 sequence is CASRTSGGNSYEQYF. The CDR3 DNA reads as TGTGCCAGCAGGACTAGCGGGGGGAACTCCTACGAGCAGTACTTC. J is TRBJ2-7 and V is TRBV6-1, with TRBD2 matching 13 bases. The CDR3 extends over 15 amino acids. Losses at the gene ends were 6 bases for V and 0 bases for J; bases not matched to a gene: 2. CDR1 and CDR2 (germline): MNHNS, SASEGT.

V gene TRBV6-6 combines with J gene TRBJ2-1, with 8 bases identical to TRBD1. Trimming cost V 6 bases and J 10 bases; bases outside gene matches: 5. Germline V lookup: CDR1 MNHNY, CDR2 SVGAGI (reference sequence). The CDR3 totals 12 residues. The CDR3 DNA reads TGTGCCAGCAGCGACAGGGGCCGAGAGCAGTTCTTC. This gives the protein CASSDRGREQFF.

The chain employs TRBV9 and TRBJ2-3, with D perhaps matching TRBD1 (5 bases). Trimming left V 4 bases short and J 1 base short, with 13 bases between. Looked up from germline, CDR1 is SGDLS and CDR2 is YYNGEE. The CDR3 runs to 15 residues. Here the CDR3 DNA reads TGTGCCAGCAGCTTCAAGACAGCAGGCACAGATACGCAGTATTTT. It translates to CASSFKTAGTDTQYF.

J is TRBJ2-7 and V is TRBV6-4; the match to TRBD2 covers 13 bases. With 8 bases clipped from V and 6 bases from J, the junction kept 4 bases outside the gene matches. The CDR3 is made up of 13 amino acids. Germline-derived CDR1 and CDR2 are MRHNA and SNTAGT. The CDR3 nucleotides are TGTGCCAGCTCCACTAGCGGGGGGGCCGAGCAGTACTTC. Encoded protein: CASSTSGGAEQYF.

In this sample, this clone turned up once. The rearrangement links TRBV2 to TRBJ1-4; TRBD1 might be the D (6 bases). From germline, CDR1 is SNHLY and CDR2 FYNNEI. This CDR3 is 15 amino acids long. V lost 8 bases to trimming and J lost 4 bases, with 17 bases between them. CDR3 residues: CASSLGAIGNEKLFF. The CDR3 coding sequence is TGTGCCAGCTCGCTGGGGGCGATAGGTAATGAAAAACTGTTTTTT.

CDR3 region: CASSLAPGQSYEQYF. CDR3 in DNA: TGTGCCAGCAGCCTTGCCCCGGGACAGTCCTACGAGCAGTACTTC. The chain combines TRBV7-2 with TRBJ2-7; 7 bases agree with TRBD1. Germline values: CDR1 SGHTA, CDR2 FQGNSA. V lost 5 bases to trimming and J lost 1 base; unmatched junction nucleotides: 8. The CDR3 extends over 15 amino acids.

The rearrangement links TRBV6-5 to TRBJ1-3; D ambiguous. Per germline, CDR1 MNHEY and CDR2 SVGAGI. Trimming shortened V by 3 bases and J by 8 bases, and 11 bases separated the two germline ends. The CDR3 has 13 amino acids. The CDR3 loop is CASSYMPDHTIYF. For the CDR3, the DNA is TGTGCCAGCAGTTATATGCCCGACCACACCATATATTTT.

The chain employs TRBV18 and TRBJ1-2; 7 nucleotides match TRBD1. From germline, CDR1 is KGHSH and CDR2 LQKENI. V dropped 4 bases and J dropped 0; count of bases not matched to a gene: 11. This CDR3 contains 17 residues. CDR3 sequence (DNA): TGTGCCAGCTCACACAACCGGGACAGAAGTTCTAACTATGGCTACACCTTC. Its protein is CASSHNRDRSSNYGYTF.

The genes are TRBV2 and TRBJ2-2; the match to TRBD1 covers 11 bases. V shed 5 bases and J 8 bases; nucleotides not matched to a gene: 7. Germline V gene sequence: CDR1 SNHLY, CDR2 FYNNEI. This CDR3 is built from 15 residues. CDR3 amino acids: CASSRTGGIVGELFF. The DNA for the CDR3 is TGTGCCAGCAGTCGGACAGGGGGCATAGTGGGGGAGCTGTTTTTT.

The CDR3 sequence: CASSERPFPGNTIYF. Written as DNA, the CDR3 is TGTGCCAGCAGTGAACGACCCTTCCCAGGAAACACCATATATTTT. The chain joins TRBV2 to TRBJ1-3; D is unresolved. In germline, CDR1 is SNHLY, CDR2 FYNNEI. The CDR3 loop spans 15 amino acids. Trimming shortened V by 2 bases and J by 4 bases, and 12 bases separated the two germline ends.

CDR3 DNA: TGTGCCAGCAGCTTGGCGACGACATCTCCCTACGAGCAGTACTTC. Protein product: CASSLATTSPYEQYF. This rearrangement joins TRBV5-5 to TRBJ2-7, with D unresolved. The CDR3 consists of 15 residues. CDR1 is SGHKS, CDR2 YYEKEE, per germline (reference sequence). V lost 0 bases, J lost 2 bases, and 12 bases lay in between.

The CDR3 region has the DNA TGTGCCATCAGTGAGTCGGGGCAGGGATCTCGTGGCTACACCTTC. It encodes CAISESGQGSRGYTF. The chain links TRBV10-3 to TRBJ1-2; TRBD1 might be the D (5 bases). CDR1 and CDR2 (germline): ENHRY, SYGVKD. This CDR3 is built from 15 residues. Trimming left V 0 bases short and J 7 bases short, with 15 bases between.

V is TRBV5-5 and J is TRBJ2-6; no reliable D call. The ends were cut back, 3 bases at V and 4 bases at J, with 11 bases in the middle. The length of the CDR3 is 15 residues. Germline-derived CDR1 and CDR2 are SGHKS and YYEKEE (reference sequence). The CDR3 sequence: CASSSDAMGANVLTF. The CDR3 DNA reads TGTGCCAGCAGCTCTGATGCCATGGGGGCCAACGTCCTGACTTTC. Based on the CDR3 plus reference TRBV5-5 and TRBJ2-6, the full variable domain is DAGVTQSPTHLIKTRGQQVTLRCSPISGHKSVSWYQQVLGQGPQFIFQYYEKEERGRGNFPDRFSARQFPNYSSELNVNALLLGDSALYLCASSSDAMGANVLTFGAGSRLTVL.

CDR3 sequence: CASSMSQGASSNQPQHF. The DNA for the CDR3 is TGTGCCAGTAGTATGTCGCAGGGGGCGTCGAGCAATCAGCCCCAGCATTTT. J is TRBJ1-5 and V is TRBV19; 8 nucleotides match TRBD1. The V segment lost 3 bases and the J segment 1 base; nucleotides outside the gene matches: 8. Germline V gene lookup returns CDR1 LNHDA and CDR2 SQIVND (reference sequence). The CDR3 spans 17 residues. Full variable domain (rest looked up from reference TRBV19 and TRBJ1-5): DGGITQSPKYLFRKEGQNVTLSCEQNLNHDAMYWYRQDPGQGLRLIYYSQIVNDFQKGDIAEGYSVSREKKESFPLTVTSAQKNPTAFYLCASSMSQGASSNQPQHFGDGTRLSIL.

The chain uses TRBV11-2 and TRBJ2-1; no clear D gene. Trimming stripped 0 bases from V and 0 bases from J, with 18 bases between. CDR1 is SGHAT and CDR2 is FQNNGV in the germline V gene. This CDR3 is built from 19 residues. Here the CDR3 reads CASSLDGQAFVSSYNEQFF. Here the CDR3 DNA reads TGTGCCAGCAGCTTAGACGGGCAGGCTTTCGTTAGCTCCTACAATGAGCAGTTCTTC.

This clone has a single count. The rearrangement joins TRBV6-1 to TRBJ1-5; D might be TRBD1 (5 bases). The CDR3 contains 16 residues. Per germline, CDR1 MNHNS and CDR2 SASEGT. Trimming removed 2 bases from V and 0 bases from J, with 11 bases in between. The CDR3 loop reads CASSEWPTDSNQPQHF. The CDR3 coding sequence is TGTGCCAGCAGTGAATGGCCGACAGATAGCAATCAGCCCCAGCATTTT.

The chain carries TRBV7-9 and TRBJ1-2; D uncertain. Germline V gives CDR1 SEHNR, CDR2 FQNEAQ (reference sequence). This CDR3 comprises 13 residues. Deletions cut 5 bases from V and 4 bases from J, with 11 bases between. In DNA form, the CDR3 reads TGTGCCAGCAGCCCTCTTCGCAGCTATGGCTACACCTTC. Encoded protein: CASSPLRSYGYTF.

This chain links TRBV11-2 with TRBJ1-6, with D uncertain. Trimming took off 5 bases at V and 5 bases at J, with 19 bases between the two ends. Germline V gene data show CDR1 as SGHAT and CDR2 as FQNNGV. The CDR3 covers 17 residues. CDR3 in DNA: TGTGCCAGCAGCGCAACCCATTCAACAGATGATAATTCACCCCTCCACTTT. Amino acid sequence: CASSATHSTDDNSPLHF.